The 17 T cell receptor beta chains below were found in one sample sequenced in a study of cytomegalovirus exposure and HLA in healthy donors. The PCR was carried out with 60 Vbeta primers and 13 Jbeta primers. Only in-frame clones appear in the TCRdb table, and some are missing; sequencing was by immunoSEQ multiplex PCR. The sample consists of 100,000 to 150,000 clones, roughly two thirds of them appearing once. The sequenced material came from PBMCs. These receptors were collected from a man aged 25 to 40 in good health and CMV-seropositive.

This clone was counted a single time. This chain connects TRBV19 to TRBJ2-3, with 9 bases matching TRBD2. V lost 8 bases and J lost 6; bases outside the gene matches: 12. Germline values: CDR1 LNHDA, CDR2 SQIVND (reference sequence). The CDR3 contains 15 residues. The CDR3: CASSSTSGKRDTQYF. In DNA form, the CDR3 reads TGTGCCAGTTCCTCGACTAGCGGTAAGAGGGATACGCAGTATTTT.

The chain uses TRBV5-1 and TRBJ2-3, with D perhaps matching TRBD2 (6 bases). The CDR3 loop spans 15 amino acids. Germline V gene data show CDR1 as SGHRS and CDR2 as YFSETQ. V was shortened by 3 bases and J by 3 bases, with 14 bases between the two germline ends. CDR3 bases: TGCGCCAGCAGCTGGGCGGGACCCCCGACAGATACGCAGTATTTT. As protein: CASSWAGPPTDTQYF.

The genes are TRBV29-1 and TRBJ2-7, with D possibly matching TRBD1 (5 bases). V was cut by 6 bases and J by 4 bases, with 13 bases left in between. CDR1 and CDR2 (germline): SQVTM, ANQGSEA. The CDR3 sequence is 12 residues long. This chain's CDR3 is CSVQEEPYEQYF. CDR3 in DNA: TGCAGCGTACAGGAAGAACCTTACGAGCAGTACTTC.

The chain links TRBV7-9 to TRBJ1-1; possible D gene TRBD1, 6 bases. The CDR3 is 12 residues long. V lost 1 base and J 10 bases, leaving 10 bases between the germline ends. Germline V CDR1 and CDR2: SEHNR, FQNEAQ (reference sequence). The chain's CDR3 is CASSLDRVVAFF. CDR3 sequence (DNA): TGTGCCAGCAGCTTAGACAGGGTTGTAGCTTTCTTT.

V usage is TRBV19 and J usage is TRBJ1-5; a weak D match, TRBD1 (6 bases). Germline V lookup: CDR1 LNHDA, CDR2 SQIVND (reference sequence). The ends were cut back, 3 bases at V and 5 bases at J, with 14 bases in the middle. The CDR3 has 15 amino acids. The CDR3 region is CASSMGRGFDQPQHF. CDR3 DNA: TGTGCCAGTAGTATGGGCAGGGGCTTCGATCAGCCCCAGCATTTT.

This clone showed up just once. The V gene is TRBV5-1, the J gene TRBJ1-2, with TRBD1 matching over 9 bases. There are 17 residues in the CDR3. The V and J ends lost 2 bases and 4 bases, in that order; junction bases with no gene match: 12. Germline loops: CDR1 SGHRS, CDR2 YFSETQ. The CDR3 bases are TGCGCCAGCAGCTTCACAACACCGGGACAGGGATCCTATGGCTACACCTTC. Amino acids: CASSFTTPGQGSYGYTF.

The CDR3, as DNA: TGTGCCAGCAGCTCCAGGGGGATGGGGCTGGAGACCCAGTACTTC. Protein: CASSSRGMGLETQYF. The rearrangement joins TRBV5-4 to TRBJ2-5; 7 bases are shared with TRBD1. The J segment lost 5 bases and the V segment lost 3 bases, leaving 10 bases of the junction unmatched. In germline, CDR1 is SGHNT, CDR2 YYREEE (reference sequence). This CDR3 comprises 15 residues.

This chain uses TRBV6-7 with TRBJ2-5; possibly TRBD1 for D (5 bases). The J call is in doubt because the DNA end fits TRBJ2-7 better. TRBV6-7 counts as an open reading frame of uncertain function. There are 14 residues in the CDR3. Here the CDR3 reads CASTEVRGNYEQYF. For the CDR3, the DNA is TGTGCCAGCACCGAGGTTAGGGGAAACTACGAGCAGTACTTC.

The chain joins TRBV28 to TRBJ2-7; TRBD2 agrees at 7 bases. Looked up from germline, CDR1 is MDHEN and CDR2 is SYDVKM. The CDR3 consists of 10 residues. V lost 8 bases, J lost 11 bases, and 6 bases stayed unmatched. The CDR3 sequence is CASGRVTEYF. In DNA form, the CDR3 reads TGTGCCAGCGGGAGGGTAACGGAGTACTTC.

The J gene is TRBJ2-2, the V gene TRBV6-5; D is perhaps TRBD1 (5 bases). This CDR3 has 16 residues. Deletions cut 3 bases from V and 5 bases from J, with 16 bases between. Germline loops: CDR1 MNHEY, CDR2 SVGAGI. The CDR3 sequence: CASSYGAKRRTGELFF. DNA of the CDR3: TGTGCCAGCAGTTATGGGGCAAAGAGGCGGACCGGGGAGCTGTTTTTT.

The CDR3 region is CSVGGTSGYEQYF. Here the CDR3 DNA reads TGCAGCGTTGGAGGGACTAGCGGATACGAGCAGTACTTC. This chain connects TRBV29-1 to TRBJ2-7; 11 bases are a match to TRBD2. CDR1 and CDR2 from the germline V gene are SQVTM and ANQGSEA. Germline trimming cut 4 bases from V and 4 bases from J; bases unmatched to any gene: 3. The CDR3 spans 13 residues.

The rearrangement joins TRBV29-1 to TRBJ1-4; the match to TRBD1 covers 7 bases. The CDR3 runs to 13 residues. CDR1 is SQVTM, CDR2 ANQGSEA, per germline. V lost 5 bases to trimming and J lost 7 bases; unmatched junction nucleotides: 7. In DNA form, the CDR3 reads TGCAGCGTTCTTAGACAGGGTGGTGAAAAACTGTTTTTT. Its translation: CSVLRQGGEKLFF.

Note on this clone: At one end, the junction sequence differs from germline, possibly due to a read error. The V gene is TRBV7-9, the J gene TRBJ1-1, with no clear D. This CDR3 has 11 amino acids. Germline lookup yields CDR1 SEHNR and CDR2 FQNEAQ (reference sequence). The CDR3, as DNA: TGTTCCAGCAGCTTAGAGGAGGAAGCTTTCTTT. Amino acid sequence: CSSSLEEEAFF.

The chain has TRBV2 and TRBJ2-7; TRBD1 agrees at 7 bases. Germline V gives CDR1 SNHLY, CDR2 FYNNEI. The CDR3 sequence is 12 residues long. V lost 10 bases to trimming and J lost 3 bases; unmatched junction nucleotides: 6. CDR3 in amino acids: CATRRDSYEQYF. CDR3 DNA: TGTGCCACCCGACGGGACAGCTACGAGCAGTACTTC.

The CDR3 sequence is CAIKGVSGPSTDTQYF. The CDR3 nucleotides read TGTGCCATCAAGGGGGTGAGCGGCCCTAGCACAGATACGCAGTATTTT. V usage is TRBV10-3 and J usage is TRBJ2-3, with D possibly matching TRBD1 (6 bases). Germline-derived CDR1 and CDR2 are ENHRY and SYGVKD. V was clipped by 7 bases and J by 0 bases, with 17 bases between them. There are 16 residues in the CDR3.

Remarks on this clone: Sequence at one end of the junction differs from germline and may be a read error. J is TRBJ2-7 and V is TRBV7-9; 10 positions agree with TRBD1. CDR3 size: 15 residues. The germline gives CDR1 SEHNR, CDR2 FQNEAQ (reference sequence). The CDR3 loop is CSSSLDRGVLYEQYF. The CDR3 DNA sequence: TGTTCCAGCAGCTTGGACAGGGGGGTTCTCTACGAGCAGTACTTC.

V gene TRBV7-8 combines with J gene TRBJ2-3; D may be TRBD2 (6 bases). The CDR3 extends over 16 amino acids. Germline CDR1 reads SGHVS; CDR2 reads FQNEAQ. The ends were cut back, 5 bases at V and 8 bases at J, with 23 bases in the middle. The CDR3 DNA is TGTGCCAGCAGCCCATCAACTAGCCGGGGAACTGTTACGCAGTATTTT. Translation gives CASSPSTSRGTVTQYF. Full variable domain (remainder filled in from reference TRBV7-8 and TRBJ2-3): GAGVSQSPRYKVAKRGQDVALRCDPISGHVSLFWYQQALGQGPEFLTYFQNEAQLDKSGLPSDRFFAERPEGSVSTLKIQRTQQEDSAVYLCASSPSTSRGTVTQYFGPGTRLTVL.